This TCR beta chain appears in the sequencing data of a study of metastatic and nonmetastatic thyroid tumors. TCRdb re-clonotyped the PCR reads through MiXCR. Among about 7,800 clones listed, about 37% were seen once. Notes on this clone: Its antigen remains unidentified.

Among the patients, none had received any treatment before thyroid surgery. The study, taken as a whole, reports: Versus benign nodules, malignant thyroid tumors reportedly had significantly higher TCR beta diversity, in blood and tumor.

The trim removed 2 bases at V and 4 bases at J, leaving 9 bases unmatched. The CDR3 extends over 16 amino acids. Germline values: CDR1 MRHNA, CDR2 SNTAGT. The TCR originated in a female donor with papillary thyroid cancer or a benign thyroid nodule (not recorded which). Some clones in this sample may be carry-over from other donors' samples. Source material: tumor tissue. V and J are TRBV6-4 and TRBJ2-7, with 9 bases aligning to TRBD2. The CDR3 coding sequence is TGTGCCAGCAGTGACAGGCTAGCGGGGAGCGGTTACGAGCAGTACTTC. The encoded protein is CASSDRLAGSGYEQYF.